Listed below are T cell receptor beta chains from one sample, sequenced in a study of T cells in Graves' hyperthyroidism and ophthalmopathy. TCRdb re-derived calls from the multiplex PCR reads in MiXCR, one entry per CDR3 protein. The sample shows 270,000 or so distinct CDR3 sequences, around 15% of them seen only once. Sequencing was performed on blood. These receptor sequences come from a woman aged 50 to 65 with Graves' hyperthyroidism that later progressed to Graves' ophthalmopathy. The CDR3 runs from the conserved cysteine through the conserved F or W. Each record gives: D gene, V gene, clone size, J gene, CDR3 DNA, CDR3 protein. A D gene is named only where the DNA matches it firmly. The listing skips clone size in some rows; elsewhere it reads once, few, many or a size class.

.	TRBV14	many	TRBJ2-7	TGTGCCAGCAGCCAAGCCGGCGGCCGGCAGTACTTC	CASSQAGGRQYF
.	TRBV5-1	many	TRBJ1-4	TGCGCCAGCAGCTTGTACTCGGGTCCTGATGAAAAACTGTTTTTT	CASSLYSGPDEKLFF
TRBD1	TRBV7-9	.	TRBJ2-5	TGTGCCAGCAGCGCGGCGGACAGGGGAAGTGGAGAGACCCAGTACTTC	CASSAADRGSGETQYF
.	TRBV11-2	many	TRBJ1-5	TGTGCCAGCAGCTTAGGTAGTCAGCCCCAGCATTTT	CASSLGSQPQHF
.	TRBV6-2/TRBV6-3	.	TRBJ2-1	TGTGCCAGCAGTGATTGGACAGATTATAGTAGCTCCTACAATGAGCAGTTCTTC	CASSDWTDYSSSYNEQFF
.	TRBV2	many	TRBJ1-4	TGTGCCAGCAGTGCGGGGGGCGCGGCTAATGAAAAACTGTTTTTT	CASSAGGAANEKLFF
TRBD2	TRBV4-2	.	TRBJ2-5	TGTGCCAGCAGCCAAGAATGGGGACTAGCGGGAGAGACCCAGTACTTC	CASSQEWGLAGETQYF
.	TRBV19	.	TRBJ1-3	TGTGCCAGTAGCCCAGGAGGCAGCTCTGGAAACACCATATATTTT	CASSPGGSSGNTIYF
TRBD2	TRBV28	many	TRBJ2-7	TGTGCCAGCCTAACTAGCGGGAGGATATGGGAGCAGTACTTC	CASLTSGRIWEQYF
.	TRBV2	many	TRBJ2-1	TGTGCCAGCAGGGGGCTAGTGGATGAGCAGTTCTTC	CASRGLVDEQFF
TRBD1	TRBV6-2/TRBV6-3	many	TRBJ1-1	TGTGCCAGCAGCCCATGGGGGACAGGGGGATCTGAAGCTTTCTTT	CASSPWGTGGSEAFF
TRBD2	TRBV5-6	many	TRBJ2-2	TGTGCCAGCAGCCTGGGAGGGACTCTCCGAAACACCGGGGAGCTGTTTTTT	CASSLGGTLRNTGELFF
.	TRBV30	many	TRBJ2-3	TGTGCCTGGATTCCGCACAGCACAGATACGCAGTATTTT	CAWIPHSTDTQYF
.	TRBV9	.	TRBJ2-1	TGTGCCAGCAGCGTAATGGCGGTCAGCTCCTACAATGAGCAGTTCTTC	CASSVMAVSSYNEQFF
TRBD2	TRBV7-3	few	TRBJ2-3	TGTGCCAGCAGCTCGGGACTAGCGGGAGGAGATACGCAGTATTTT	CASSSGLAGGDTQYF
TRBD1	TRBV28	.	TRBJ1-4	TGTGCCAGCAGGTGGACAGGGGATCTCAATGAAAAACTGTTTTTT	CASRWTGDLNEKLFF
.	TRBV7-9	.	TRBJ1-2	TGTGCCAGCAGCGCAGTTGTGGCAAAAGGCTACACCTTC	CASSAVVAKGYTF
.	TRBV5-1	many	TRBJ1-1	TGCGCCAGCAGCTTCACCGACTTCGGGAACACTGAAGCTTTCTTT	CASSFTDFGNTEAFF
.	TRBV10-2	.	TRBJ2-4	TGCGCCAGCAGAGATCCTTTTTACTTAGCCAAAAACATTCAGTACTTC	CASRDPFYLAKNIQYF
.	TRBV2	many	TRBJ2-5	TGTGCCAGTTCCAGGGGTGAGACCCAGTACTTC	CASSRGETQYF
.	TRBV10-3	many	TRBJ2-1	TGTGCCATCAGCGATGCAGGGGACGACAATGAGCAGTTCTTC	CAISDAGDDNEQFF
.	TRBV27	many	TRBJ1-2	TGTGCCAGCAGCCGTGATCCTCTCACTGGCTACACCTTC	CASSRDPLTGYTF
TRBD1	TRBV13	many	TRBJ2-5	TGTGCCAGCAGCTTCCCGACAGGGGAAGAGACCCAGTACTTC	CASSFPTGEETQYF
TRBD2	TRBV7-2	.	TRBJ2-1	TGTGCCAGCAGCTCTACCGGGACTAGCAATGAGCAGTTCTTC	CASSSTGTSNEQFF
.	TRBV12-3/TRBV12-4	many	TRBJ2-7	TGTGCCAGCAGTACGGGACTCCTCTACGAGCAGTACTTC	CASSTGLLYEQYF
.	TRBV27	few	TRBJ1-6	TGTGCCAGCAGACTGGACAGCTATAATTCACCCCTCCACTTT	CASRLDSYNSPLHF
TRBD2	TRBV2	many	TRBJ2-5	TGTGCCAGCAGTGGGGATCCTAGCGGGGGGAAGACCCAGTACTTC	CASSGDPSGGKTQYF
.	TRBV5-5	few	TRBJ1-1	TGTGCCAGCAGCCTTTGGGGACGGACTGAAGCTTTCTTT	CASSLWGRTEAFF
.	TRBV11-3	many	TRBJ2-2	TGTGCCAGCAGCTTCGACAGAAACACCGGGGAGCTGTTTTTT	CASSFDRNTGELFF
.	TRBV2	many	TRBJ1-1	TGTGCCAGCAGCGCACTTGGACAGAAGAACACTGAAGCTTTCTTT	CASSALGQKNTEAFF
.	TRBV18	many	TRBJ2-2	TGTGCCAGCTCGCAGACAGCGAACACCGGGGAGCTGTTTTTT	CASSQTANTGELFF
.	TRBV18	many	TRBJ2-1	TGTGCCAGCTCACCAACACACTCTAGCTCCTACAATGAGCAGTTCTTC	CASSPTHSSSYNEQFF
TRBD1	TRBV30	many	TRBJ2-1	TGTGCCTGGAGCGCTATTCCCGGGACAGGGAAAAACAATGAGCAGTTCTTC	CAWSAIPGTGKNNEQFF
.	TRBV7-3	few	TRBJ2-3	TGTGCCAGCTCCCCTGGCCGGCAGTTCACAGATACGCAGTATTTT	CASSPGRQFTDTQYF
.	TRBV28	many	TRBJ1-5	TGTGCCAGCAGTTTAGGGCAGGTGGGCAATCAGCCCCAGCATTTT	CASSLGQVGNQPQHF
.	TRBV28	many	TRBJ2-1	TGTGCCAGCTCGAGAGGGGCCGGCCCACGGAATGAGCAGTTCTTC	CASSRGAGPRNEQFF
.	TRBV7-2	many	TRBJ1-1	TGTGCCAGCAGCTCTACGCTACTGAACACTGAAGCTTTCTTT	CASSSTLLNTEAFF
TRBD2	TRBV20-1	many	TRBJ2-1	TGCAGTGCCGACCGCCACGCTTTGACTAGCGGGGGGAATGAGCAGTTCTTC	CSADRHALTSGGNEQFF
TRBD1	TRBV28	.	TRBJ1-1	TGTGCCAGCAGCGGGACAGCACTAAACACTGAAGCTTTCTTT	CASSGTALNTEAFF
.	TRBV2	.	TRBJ1-2	TGTGCCAGCAGTACCCTCGGGGGGGGGGTCTATGGCTACACCTTC	CASSTLGGGVYGYTF
.	TRBV7-2	few	TRBJ1-2	TGTGCCAGCAGCTTACAAGGGGGTGGCTACACCTTC	CASSLQGGGYTF
.	TRBV20-1	.	TRBJ1-5	TGCAGTGCTTTACCCAGGGTCCCCTTGCCCCAGCATTTT	CSALPRVPLPQHF